A selection of T cell receptor beta chains follows, all from one sample in a study of blood T cell repertoires in COVID-19. TCRdb's copy holds only in-frame clones and misses some; the assay was immunoSEQ multiplex PCR. There are approximately 170,000 clones in the sample; about 89% occur only once, and 1.5% to 2% lies in the top ten. Sequencing was performed on peripheral blood. These TCRs come from a man between 18 and 35 years old who had recovered from COVID-19. CDR3s include the opening cysteine and the closing phenylalanine or tryptophan. Each record gives: V gene, J gene, CDR3 protein.

v_gene: TRBV5-6
j_gene: TRBJ1-1
CDR3aa: CASSLGQAGGTEAFF

v_gene: TRBV3-1/TRBV3-2
j_gene: TRBJ1-3
CDR3aa: CASSWRQGTGNTIYF

v_gene: TRBV14
j_gene: TRBJ1-1
CDR3aa: CASSVQRYTEAFF

v_gene: TRBV27
j_gene: TRBJ2-4
CDR3aa: CASSPDRVWAKNIQYF

v_gene: TRBV2
j_gene: TRBJ1-4
CDR3aa: CASRTAGEKLFF

v_gene: TRBV2
j_gene: TRBJ1-1
CDR3aa: CASSEATAGYEIGHTEAFF

v_gene: TRBV6-5
j_gene: TRBJ1-1
CDR3aa: CASSRQGTEAFF

v_gene: TRBV15
j_gene: TRBJ2-1
CDR3aa: CATSRGREQGNEQFF

v_gene: TRBV30
j_gene: TRBJ1-2
CDR3aa: CAWIQGALGYTF

v_gene: TRBV7-8
j_gene: TRBJ2-3
CDR3aa: CASSLAFSRDTDTQYF

v_gene: TRBV6-5
j_gene: TRBJ2-7
CDR3aa: CASSRGQGVFYEQYF

v_gene: TRBV19
j_gene: TRBJ1-1
CDR3aa: CASRMNSRGVAEAFF

v_gene: TRBV6-5
j_gene: TRBJ2-1
CDR3aa: CASSPTSGSRNEQFF

v_gene: TRBV27
j_gene: TRBJ1-5
CDR3aa: CASSYQGADQPQHF

v_gene: TRBV27
j_gene: TRBJ1-6
CDR3aa: CASSFGGALYNSPLHF

v_gene: TRBV5-4
j_gene: TRBJ2-1
CDR3aa: CASSLGARERSYNEQFF

v_gene: TRBV6-5
j_gene: TRBJ2-1
CDR3aa: CASSFQPGNEQFF

v_gene: TRBV5-4
j_gene: TRBJ2-6
CDR3aa: CASSSNRGRGANVLTF

v_gene: TRBV9
j_gene: TRBJ2-1
CDR3aa: CASSPSTSGRYNEQFF

v_gene: TRBV13
j_gene: TRBJ2-2
CDR3aa: CASSSTIYASGRRNTGELFF

v_gene: TRBV9
j_gene: TRBJ2-3
CDR3aa: CASSLSGLMNTQYF

v_gene: TRBV30
j_gene: TRBJ1-3
CDR3aa: CAWSHSAGNTIYF

v_gene: TRBV19
j_gene: TRBJ2-7
CDR3aa: CASPGDSSYEQYF

v_gene: TRBV7-3
j_gene: TRBJ2-5
CDR3aa: CASSSDRGETQYF

v_gene: TRBV7-2
j_gene: TRBJ2-7
CDR3aa: CASSLAAGTGSYEQYF

v_gene: TRBV19
j_gene: TRBJ1-5
CDR3aa: CASSQGLGQPQHF

v_gene: TRBV3-1/TRBV3-2
j_gene: TRBJ1-5
CDR3aa: CASSQRHLNQPQHF

v_gene: TRBV7-9
j_gene: TRBJ1-2
CDR3aa: CASSQLRRVNYGYTF

v_gene: TRBV18
j_gene: TRBJ2-7
CDR3aa: CASSPLAGVDEQYF

v_gene: TRBV9
j_gene: TRBJ2-1
CDR3aa: CASSVGQSGGSYNEQFF

v_gene: TRBV9
j_gene: TRBJ2-2
CDR3aa: CASSVVPVPTGELFF

v_gene: TRBV27
j_gene: TRBJ1-6
CDR3aa: CASRELSTGINPLHF

v_gene: TRBV24-1
j_gene: TRBJ2-3
CDR3aa: CATSDPTSGATDTQYF

v_gene: TRBV11-1
j_gene: TRBJ2-1
CDR3aa: CASITTSGRENEQFF

v_gene: TRBV7-9
j_gene: TRBJ1-1
CDR3aa: CASSLETRMNTEAFF

v_gene: TRBV9
j_gene: TRBJ2-1
CDR3aa: CASSVRGKDEQFF

v_gene: TRBV28
j_gene: TRBJ2-7
CDR3aa: CASRTTGTSGRYEQYF

v_gene: TRBV7-2
j_gene: TRBJ2-4
CDR3aa: CASSLARDRGLIQYF

v_gene: TRBV19
j_gene: TRBJ2-3
CDR3aa: CASSGPGTVTDTQYF

v_gene: TRBV5-4
j_gene: TRBJ1-1
CDR3aa: CASSLVGTWTEAFF

v_gene: TRBV9
j_gene: TRBJ1-2
CDR3aa: CASSARGTGGNYGYTF

v_gene: TRBV5-6
j_gene: TRBJ2-7
CDR3aa: CASSWGDSEQYF

v_gene: TRBV5-5
j_gene: TRBJ1-1
CDR3aa: CASSLSAGINTEAFF

v_gene: TRBV14
j_gene: TRBJ2-7
CDR3aa: CASSQGSKNEQYF

v_gene: TRBV6-1
j_gene: TRBJ1-1
CDR3aa: CASSDKGTGRARNTEAFF

v_gene: TRBV7-2
j_gene: TRBJ2-1
CDR3aa: CASSLGGETYNEQFF

v_gene: TRBV3-1/TRBV3-2
j_gene: TRBJ2-2
CDR3aa: CASSRTGRHRELFF

v_gene: TRBV4-2
j_gene: TRBJ2-7
CDR3aa: CASSQVAGGSYEQYF

v_gene: TRBV28
j_gene: TRBJ2-7
CDR3aa: CASSPPSSSYSYEQYF

v_gene: TRBV5-1
j_gene: TRBJ1-1
CDR3aa: CASSSGGGAPMNTEAFF

v_gene: TRBV5-4
j_gene: TRBJ2-7
CDR3aa: CASSLSGREQGMGF